Listed below are T cell receptor beta chains from one sample, sequenced in a study of blood T cell repertoires in COVID-19. Here immunoSEQ multiplex PCR was the method, and the copy in TCRdb shows in-frame clones only, minus some. The sample holds approximately 250,000 clones, 86% seen once. Sequencing was carried out using peripheral blood. These receptors were taken from a woman of 80 years or more with COVID-19, enrolled during active disease. Both conserved end residues are part of each CDR3. D genes are given only for firm matches. Size values are once, few and many counts, or a class for expanded clones, and some rows have none.

CDR3aa	CDR3nt	abundance	d_gene	v_gene	j_gene
CATTDNYGYTF	TGTGCCACCACAGATAACTATGGCTACACCTTC	.	.	TRBV28	TRBJ1-2
CASSLQGALGELFF	TGTGCCAGCAGCCTACAGGGGGCGCTCGGGGAGCTGTTTTTT	few	TRBD1	TRBV6-2/TRBV6-3	TRBJ2-2
CASSLSRADTIYF	TGTGCCAGCAGTTTATCCAGGGCGGACACCATATATTTT	.	.	TRBV28	TRBJ1-3
CASTVGQGARGYTF	TGTGCCAGCACGGTGGGGCAGGGGGCGCGTGGCTACACCTTC	.	TRBD1	TRBV6-5	TRBJ1-2
CASSRGQSSGNTIYF	TGTGCCAGCAGCCGGGGACAGTCCTCTGGAAACACCATATATTTT	.	TRBD1	TRBV3-1/TRBV3-2	TRBJ1-3
CASTPPGREKAFF	TGTGCCAGCACCCCGCCGGGTCGGGAAAAAGCTTTCTTT	.	.	TRBV6-5	TRBJ1-1
CASSIDLGRLLSTDTQYF	TGTGCCAGTAGTATAGATCTGGGGCGCTTACTTAGCACAGATACGCAGTATTTT	.	.	TRBV19	TRBJ2-3
CASHLGGRGTEAFF	TGTGCCAGTCACCTAGGGGGTAGGGGTACTGAAGCTTTCTTT	.	.	TRBV19	TRBJ1-1
CASSLGAYEQYF	TGTGCCAGCAGTCTAGGCGCATACGAGCAGTACTTC	.	.	TRBV5-4	TRBJ2-7
CASSLDGERGSTGELFF	TGTGCCAGCAGCTTGGACGGGGAGCGGGGAAGCACCGGGGAGCTGTTTTTT	.	TRBD2	TRBV5-5	TRBJ2-2
CASSSPGEKLFF	TGTGCCAGCAGCTCCCCCGGGGAAAAACTGTTTTTT	.	.	TRBV7-7	TRBJ1-4
CASSRLSQGANLDEQYF	TGTGCCAGCAGCCGGCTATCTCAGGGGGCTAACCTCGACGAGCAGTACTTC	.	TRBD1	TRBV4-2	TRBJ2-7
CSVQPLAGNTQYF	TGCAGCGTCCAACCTCTGGCGGGAAATACGCAGTATTTT	once	.	TRBV29-1	TRBJ2-3
CASSLGAEAFF	TGTGCCAGCAGCTTGGGCGCAGAAGCTTTCTTT	.	.	TRBV5-6	TRBJ1-1
CASSESTGGGNSPLHF	TGCGCCAGCAGTGAGTCGACAGGGGGAGGTAATTCACCCCTCCACTTT	.	TRBD1	TRBV10-2	TRBJ1-6
CASGQGFNEKLFF	TGTGCCAGCGGACAGGGATTCAATGAAAAACTGTTTTTT	.	TRBD1	TRBV28	TRBJ1-4
CASSAQGTNTGELFF	TGTGCCAGCAGCGCACAGGGAACTAACACCGGGGAGCTGTTTTTT	.	.	TRBV9	TRBJ2-2
CASSQAASGGSTDTQYF	TGTGCCAGCAGCCAAGCGGCTAGCGGGGGAAGCACAGATACGCAGTATTTT	.	TRBD2	TRBV3-1/TRBV3-2	TRBJ2-3
CASSTGGWDNQPQHF	TGTGCCAGCAGTACTGGAGGGTGGGATAATCAGCCCCAGCATTTT	.	.	TRBV6-2/TRBV6-3	TRBJ1-5
CASSQVGAPGELFF	TGTGCCAGCAGCCAAGTGGGGGCCCCCGGGGAGCTGTTTTTT	.	.	TRBV14	TRBJ2-2
CASSLQGNEQFF	TGTGCCAGCAGTTTACAGGGAAATGAGCAGTTCTTC	.	.	TRBV12-3/TRBV12-4	TRBJ2-1
CASSSPSGSGGPFF	TGTGCCAGCAGCTCCCCTTCGGGATCAGGCGGGCCTTTCTTT	few	.	TRBV6-2/TRBV6-3	TRBJ1-1
CASSRDLGGGAEQFF	TGTGCCAGCAGCCGAGACCTGGGTGGGGGCGCTGAGCAGTTCTTC	.	.	TRBV7-8	TRBJ2-1
CASSSGLARSQHTQYF	TGTGCCAGCAGTTCTGGACTAGCTCGTTCACAGCACACGCAGTATTTT	few	TRBD2	TRBV27	TRBJ2-3
CASSPAPTGDFYGYTF	TGTGCCAGCAGCCCGGCCCCGACAGGGGATTTCTATGGCTACACCTTC	once	TRBD1	TRBV5-5	TRBJ1-2
CTSSLQGGVNTEAFF	TGTACCAGCAGTCTCCAAGGGGGGGTTAACACTGAAGCTTTCTTT	.	.	TRBV27	TRBJ1-1
CASSYYRGTDTQYF	TGCGCCAGCAGCTACTACAGGGGCACAGATACGCAGTATTTT	once	.	TRBV5-1	TRBJ2-3
CASSSTRQGFLPRGYTF	TGTGCCAGCAGCTCGACACGACAGGGGTTTCTTCCGCGGGGCTACACCTTC	.	TRBD1	TRBV7-2	TRBJ1-2
CASSQDWLQQETQYF	TGTGCCAGCAGCCAAGATTGGTTACAGCAAGAGACCCAGTACTTC	.	.	TRBV14	TRBJ2-5
CASTSLEGGHQPQHF	TGTGCCAGCACCTCCCTGGAGGGGGGGCATCAGCCCCAGCATTTT	.	.	TRBV28	TRBJ1-5
CASSRTGQGATEAFF	TGTGCCAGCAGCCGAACGGGACAGGGGGCGACTGAAGCTTTCTTT	.	TRBD1	TRBV6-2/TRBV6-3	TRBJ1-1
CASSVDGAYSGNTIYF	TGTGCCAGCAGCGTAGACGGTGCCTACTCTGGAAACACCATATATTTT	.	.	TRBV9	TRBJ1-3
CASSYAQVRDYGYTF	TGTGCCAGCAGTTACGCCCAGGTCAGAGATTATGGCTACACCTTC	.	.	TRBV6-5	TRBJ1-2
CASSPRQGSNEKLFF	TGTGCCAGCAGCCCCAGACAGGGGTCGAATGAAAAACTGTTTTTT	.	TRBD1	TRBV7-2	TRBJ1-4
CASSLLGPAGGRAKNIQYF	TGTGCCAGCAGCTTATTGGGCCCGGCGGGTGGTAGGGCCAAAAACATTCAGTACTTC	.	.	TRBV7-9	TRBJ2-4
CASSLGGANTGELFF	TGTGCCAGCAGCTTGGGCGGGGCGAACACCGGGGAGCTGTTTTTT	.	.	TRBV5-4	TRBJ2-2
CASRSPGRSYEQYF	TGTGCCAGCAGATCACCAGGGCGCTCCTACGAGCAGTACTTC	once	.	TRBV19	TRBJ2-7
CSASRDTGLNTEAFF	TGCAGCGCTAGCCGGGACACAGGATTGAACACTGAAGCTTTCTTT	once	.	TRBV29-1	TRBJ1-1
CASSLNGEETQYF	TGTGCCAGCAGCTTAAACGGGGAAGAGACCCAGTACTTC	.	.	TRBV11-3	TRBJ2-5